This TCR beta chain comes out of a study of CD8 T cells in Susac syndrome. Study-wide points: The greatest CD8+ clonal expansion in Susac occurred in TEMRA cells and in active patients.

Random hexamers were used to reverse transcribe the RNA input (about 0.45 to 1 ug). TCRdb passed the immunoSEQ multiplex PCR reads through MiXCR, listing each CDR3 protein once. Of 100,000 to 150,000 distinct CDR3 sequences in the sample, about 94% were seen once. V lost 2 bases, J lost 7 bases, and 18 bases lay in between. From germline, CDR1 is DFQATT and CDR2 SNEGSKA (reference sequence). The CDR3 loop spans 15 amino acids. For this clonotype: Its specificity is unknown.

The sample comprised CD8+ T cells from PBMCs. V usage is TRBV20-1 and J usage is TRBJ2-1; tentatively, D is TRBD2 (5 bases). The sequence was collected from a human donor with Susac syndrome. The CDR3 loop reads CSARRPDYRGNEQFF. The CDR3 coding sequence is TGCAGTGCTAGACGTCCTGATTACCGGGGAAATGAGCAGTTCTTC.